This T cell receptor (beta chain) was sequenced for a study of somatic mutations in cytotoxic T cells in rheumatoid arthritis (TCRdb year 2017). For the wider study: Sorted V beta1+ cells also underwent TCRB sequencing, and some V beta antibody-stained T-cell populations were flow-sorted at nearly 100% purity on a FACSAria II or Sony SH800. A total of some 68 rheumatoid arthritis patients and 15 to 25 healthy controls underwent TCRB deep sequencing. Patient and control groups had essentially identical median ages. In newly diagnosed rheumatoid arthritis without treatment, the study examined if expanded CD8+ T-cell clones harbor somatic mutations, relying on TCRB deep sequencing to characterize clonality.

Genomic DNA underwent TCRB CDR3 sequencing using the immunoSEQ assay. For the original study's pipeline: Analyses were restricted to productive TCRB rearrangements. Clonality was expressed as a Shannon entropy-based productive clonality index, with each clone defined by a unique TCRB CDR3 sequence. Repertoire overlap between two samples was calculated from the template counts of each clone relative to total templates per sample. V-gene usage measured by flow cytometry correlated with TCRB sequencing V-gene usage, with a Spearman r of roughly 0.64. TCRdb limited this immuneACCESS table to in-frame rearrangements with V and J called. A share of clones is missing; checked studies link under half to unresolved V genes, and the rest is unexplained. V and J calls and clone size are as listed in that table; D and trimming were resolved from the DNA. This sample holds 9,500 to 15,000 clones; 80% to 85% were observed only once. Approximately 15% of the sample is in the top ten clones.

What the work shows at the level of the full study, not this receptor alone: It was unknown which antigens the expanded CD8+ clones targeted, and their absence from virus-specific databases did not exclude viral specificity. Healthy controls showed no age-related increase in CD8+ clonality, whereas patients did (Spearman r ~ 0.49). The largest CD8+ clone made up more than 20% of CD8+ cells in about an eighth of the roughly 60 patients, and blood and synovial fluid shared several identical CD8+ TCRB sequences. The slight underrepresentation of TRBV07 in patients was not corrected for multiple comparisons. Rheumatoid arthritis patients and age-matched healthy controls did not significantly differ in CD8+ T-cell clonality.

The approximately 20 healthy controls were blood donors whose buffy coats were used; they had a median age of around 59 years (range roughly 20-70), and roughly 50% were female. Positive magnetic bead selection on an AutoMACS was used to isolate CD4+ and CD8+ cells, with flow cytometry used to check purity. Peripheral blood mononuclear cells were isolated by Ficoll-Paque PLUS density gradient separation. DNA from CD4-enriched, CD8-enriched or PBMC samples was extracted using Nucleospin Tissue or Tissue XS kits and then quantified on a Qubit 2.0 fluorometer. The CDR3 has 15 amino acids, counting the end cysteine and phenylalanine. Of the read, only the CDR3 DNA is kept; its 45 bases are in frame from base 1. Relative to germline, V is missing 4 bases and J is missing 6 bases, with 10 bases of the junction outside any gene match. CDR1 and CDR2, per the germline V gene (reference sequence), are SGHKS and YYEKEE.

Concerning this clone itself: Its antigen is currently not known. No much larger clone exists at a distance of one base, and base qualities are not known.

The sequence was obtained from a woman in her fifties or sixties in good health. Sequenced input: CD8+ T cells sorted from blood. The chain uses TRBV5-5 and TRBJ1-1; TRBD1 aligns with 9 central bases. This receptor carries the CDR3 CASSSVQGAWSEAFF. The DNA sequence is given as TGTGCCAGCAGCAGCGTACAGGGGGCTTGGTCTGAAGCTTTCTTT.